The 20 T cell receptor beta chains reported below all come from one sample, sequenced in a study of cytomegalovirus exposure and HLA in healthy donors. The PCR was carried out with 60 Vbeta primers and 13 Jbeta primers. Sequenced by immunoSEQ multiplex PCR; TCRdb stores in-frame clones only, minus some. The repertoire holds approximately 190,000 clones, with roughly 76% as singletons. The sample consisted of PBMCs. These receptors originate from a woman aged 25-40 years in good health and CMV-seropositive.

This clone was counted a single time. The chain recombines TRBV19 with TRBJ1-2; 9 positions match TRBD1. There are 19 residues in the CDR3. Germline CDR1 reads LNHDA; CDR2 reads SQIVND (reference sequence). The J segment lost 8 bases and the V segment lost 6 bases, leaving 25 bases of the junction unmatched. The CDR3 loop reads CASSMSQTIWAGTGHGYTF. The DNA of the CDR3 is TGTGCCAGTAGCATGTCCCAGACGATATGGGCTGGGACAGGGCACGGCTACACCTTC.

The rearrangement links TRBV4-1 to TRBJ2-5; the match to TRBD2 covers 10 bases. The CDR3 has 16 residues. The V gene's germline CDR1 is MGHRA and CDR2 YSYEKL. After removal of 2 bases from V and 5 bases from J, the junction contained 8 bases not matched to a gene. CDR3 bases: TGCGCCAGCAGCCAATCACCGGGACTAGCGTCGGAGACCCAGTACTTC. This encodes CASSQSPGLASETQYF.

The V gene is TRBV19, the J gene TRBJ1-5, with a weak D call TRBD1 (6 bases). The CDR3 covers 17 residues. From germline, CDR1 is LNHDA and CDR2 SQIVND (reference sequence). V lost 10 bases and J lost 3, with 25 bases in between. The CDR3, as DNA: TGTGCCACCACCCAAAAGCCCGGACAGCTTATCAATCAGCCCCAGCATTTT. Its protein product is CATTQKPGQLINQPQHF.

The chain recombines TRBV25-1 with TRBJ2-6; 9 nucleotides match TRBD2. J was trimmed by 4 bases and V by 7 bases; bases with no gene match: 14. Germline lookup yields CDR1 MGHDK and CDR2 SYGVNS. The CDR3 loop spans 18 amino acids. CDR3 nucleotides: TGTGCCAGCACCCAAGGGTTAGCGGGAGTTACGGGGGCCAACGTCCTGACTTTC. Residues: CASTQGLAGVTGANVLTF.

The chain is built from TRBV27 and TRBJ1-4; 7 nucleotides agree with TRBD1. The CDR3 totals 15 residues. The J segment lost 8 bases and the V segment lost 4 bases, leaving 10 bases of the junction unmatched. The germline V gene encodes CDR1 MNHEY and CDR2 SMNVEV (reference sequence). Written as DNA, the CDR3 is TGTGCCAGCAGTTCCCCCTCGGCAGGGGGGGAAAAACTGTTTTTT. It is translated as CASSSPSAGGEKLFF.

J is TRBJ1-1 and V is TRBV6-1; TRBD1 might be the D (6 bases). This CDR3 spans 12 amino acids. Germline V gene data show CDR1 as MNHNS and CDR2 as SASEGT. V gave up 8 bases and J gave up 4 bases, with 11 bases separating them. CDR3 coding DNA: TGTGCCAGCTACAGGGTAGGCACTGAAGCTTTCTTT. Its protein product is CASYRVGTEAFF.

The CDR3 DNA is TGTGCCTGGAGGAAGCGGGGGGACTATCAAATCTACAATGAGCAGTTCTTC. As protein: CAWRKRGDYQIYNEQFF. The rearrangement joins TRBV30 to TRBJ2-1, with 9 nucleotides matching TRBD2. CDR3 length: 17 residues. Germline V CDR1 and CDR2: GTSNPN, SVGIG (reference sequence). V was clipped by 3 bases and J by 3 bases; unmatched bases: 12.

In DNA, the CDR3 is TGTGCCAGCAGTCCGACTAGCGGGAGGGTTTTCGGTCGTCATGAGACCCAGTACTTC. This sequence encodes CASSPTSGRVFGRHETQYF. The chain joins TRBV5-6 to TRBJ2-5; TRBD2 agrees at 14 bases. The CDR3 loop spans 19 amino acids. The germline gives CDR1 SGHDT, CDR2 YYEEEE. Trimming took 5 bases from V and 5 from J; bases not matched to a gene: 17.

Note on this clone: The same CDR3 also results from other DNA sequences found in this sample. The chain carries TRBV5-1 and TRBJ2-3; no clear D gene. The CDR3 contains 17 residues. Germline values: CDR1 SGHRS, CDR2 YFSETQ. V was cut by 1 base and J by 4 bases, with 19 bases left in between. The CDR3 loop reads CASSLTPPPVISDTQYF. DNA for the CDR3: TGCGCCAGCAGCTTGACCCCCCCGCCAGTCATCTCAGATACGCAGTATTTT.

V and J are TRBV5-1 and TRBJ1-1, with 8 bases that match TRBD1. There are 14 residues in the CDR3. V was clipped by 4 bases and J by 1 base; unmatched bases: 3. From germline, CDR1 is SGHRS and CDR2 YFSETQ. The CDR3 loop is CASSPGTGNTEAFF. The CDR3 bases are TGCGCCAGCAGCCCAGGGACAGGGAACACTGAAGCTTTCTTT. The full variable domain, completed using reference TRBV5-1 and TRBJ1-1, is KAGVTQTPRYLIKTRGQQVTLSCSPISGHRSVSWYQQTPGQGLQFLFEYFSETQRNKGNFPGRFSGRQFSNSRSEMNVSTLELGDSALYLCASSPGTGNTEAFFGQGTRLTVV.

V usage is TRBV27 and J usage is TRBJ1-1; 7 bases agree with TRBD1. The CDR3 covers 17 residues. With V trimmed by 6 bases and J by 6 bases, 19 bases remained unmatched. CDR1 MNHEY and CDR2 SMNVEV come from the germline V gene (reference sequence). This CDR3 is CASRKEPRDSLRAEAFF. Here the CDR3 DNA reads TGTGCCAGCAGGAAGGAGCCAAGGGACAGCCTTAGGGCTGAAGCTTTCTTT.

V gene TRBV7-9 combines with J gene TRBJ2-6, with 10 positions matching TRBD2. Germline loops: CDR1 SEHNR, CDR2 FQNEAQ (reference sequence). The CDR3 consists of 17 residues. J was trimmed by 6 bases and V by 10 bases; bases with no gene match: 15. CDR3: CATRGLAGASEANVLTF. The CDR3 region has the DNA TGTGCCACCAGAGGGCTAGCGGGGGCCTCCGAGGCCAACGTCCTGACTTTC.

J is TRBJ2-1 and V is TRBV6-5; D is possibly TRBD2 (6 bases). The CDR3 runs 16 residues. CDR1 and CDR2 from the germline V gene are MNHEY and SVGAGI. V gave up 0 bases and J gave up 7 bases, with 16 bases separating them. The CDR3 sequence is CASSYSVSGEKNEQFF. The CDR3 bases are TGTGCCAGCAGTTACTCGGTGTCGGGGGAGAAAAATGAGCAGTTCTTC.

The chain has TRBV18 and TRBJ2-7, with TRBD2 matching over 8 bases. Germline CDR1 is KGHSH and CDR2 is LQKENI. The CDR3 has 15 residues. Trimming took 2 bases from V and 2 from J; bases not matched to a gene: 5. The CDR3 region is CASSPISGGTYEQYF. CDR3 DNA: TGTGCCAGCTCACCAATTTCGGGGGGGACCTACGAGCAGTACTTC.

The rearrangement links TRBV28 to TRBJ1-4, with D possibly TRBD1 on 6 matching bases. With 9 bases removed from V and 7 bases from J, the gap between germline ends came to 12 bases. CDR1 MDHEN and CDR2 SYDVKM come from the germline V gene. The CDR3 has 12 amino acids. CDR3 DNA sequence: TGTGCCAGTACGGGGGGGCTTGAAAAACTGTTTTTT. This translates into CASTGGLEKLFF.

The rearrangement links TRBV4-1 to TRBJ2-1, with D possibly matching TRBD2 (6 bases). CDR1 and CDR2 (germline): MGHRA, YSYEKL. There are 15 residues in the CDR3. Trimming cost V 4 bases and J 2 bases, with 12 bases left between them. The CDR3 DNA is TGCGCCAGCAGCCCATGGGCGGGGACCTACAATGAGCAGTTCTTC. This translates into CASSPWAGTYNEQFF.

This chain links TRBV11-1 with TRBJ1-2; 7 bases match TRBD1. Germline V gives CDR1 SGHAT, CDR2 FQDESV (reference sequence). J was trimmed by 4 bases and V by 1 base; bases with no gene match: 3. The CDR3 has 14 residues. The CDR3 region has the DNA TGTGCCAGCAGCTTAGAGACAGGGCCCTATGGCTACACCTTC. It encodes CASSLETGPYGYTF.

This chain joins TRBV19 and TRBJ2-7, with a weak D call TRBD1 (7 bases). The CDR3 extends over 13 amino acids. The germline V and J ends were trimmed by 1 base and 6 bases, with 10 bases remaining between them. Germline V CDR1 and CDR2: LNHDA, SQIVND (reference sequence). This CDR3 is CASSIGQGGEQYF. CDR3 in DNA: TGTGCCAGTAGTATAGGACAGGGAGGCGAGCAGTACTTC.

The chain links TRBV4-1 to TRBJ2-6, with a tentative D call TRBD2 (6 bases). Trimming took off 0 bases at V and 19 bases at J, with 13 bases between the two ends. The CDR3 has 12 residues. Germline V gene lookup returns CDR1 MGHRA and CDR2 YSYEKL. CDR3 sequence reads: CASSQETGSVTF. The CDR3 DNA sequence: TGCGCCAGCAGCCAAGAAACCGGGAGTGTAACTTTC.

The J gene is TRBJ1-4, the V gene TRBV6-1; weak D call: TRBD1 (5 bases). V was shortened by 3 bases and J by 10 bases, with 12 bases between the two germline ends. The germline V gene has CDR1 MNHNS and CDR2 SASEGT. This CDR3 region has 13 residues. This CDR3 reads CASSDRASGKLFF. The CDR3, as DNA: TGTGCCAGCAGTGACAGGGCTTCAGGAAAACTGTTTTTT.